This TCR beta chain derives from a study of spatial heterogeneity in lung cancer. Study-wide background: TCR transcript counts in tumor regions correlated strongly with a T cell module score from matched bulk RNA-seq.

The time point denotes: sample taken at primary tumor resection. Frozen PBMC, nontumor lung or tumor provided whole RNA, which was sequenced unsorted. This clonotype was detected only a few times. Its specificity is unknown. One entry per CDR3 protein results from TCRdb running MiXCR on the 5' RACE reads. The sample includes approximately 9,600 distinct CDR3 sequences, around 12% of them seen just once. Overall study findings and caveats: In tumors, expanded intratumoral alpha and beta TCR counts tracked mutation counts. For tumor T cells, estimated coverage reached only about 7% (alpha) and roughly 14% (beta).

This clonotype originated in a male donor with early-stage non-small cell lung cancer. The material was lung tumor tissue, obtained at surgery.

CDR3 sequence (DNA): TGTGCCAGCAGCCAAGATCGAAGTGTTGCTGAAAAACTGTTTTTT. Translation gives CASSQDRSVAEKLFF. The rearrangement links TRBV4-2 to TRBJ1-4; D unresolved. Trimming removed 0 bases from V and 7 bases from J, with 12 bases in between. CDR1 is LGHNA and CDR2 is YNFKEQ in the germline V gene. The CDR3 has 15 amino acids.